The clone carrying this TCR beta chain has only one observation. The record originates from a study of blood T cell repertoires in COVID-19. Study summary: The United States, Italy and Spain provided the acute and convalescent COVID-19 samples.

Repertoires were generated with immunoSEQ multiplex PCR, while TCRdb's copy carries only in-frame clones and drops some. The data show 360,000 or so clones, over 80% seen once. Which cohort a participant joined came from the clinical history participants gave. The CDR3 is 15 amino acids. The ends were cut back, 2 bases at V and 10 bases at J, with 18 bases in the middle. Germline values: CDR1 GTSNPN, CDR2 SVGIG (reference sequence). This TCR derives from a woman aged 45-65 years who had recovered from COVID-19. Sequenced material: PBMCs or T cells enriched from blood (not recorded which). This sequence joins TRBV30 and TRBJ1-6; D is ambiguous. The CDR3 region is CAWSHQKQPLSPLHF. Written as DNA, the CDR3 is TGTGCCTGGAGTCACCAGAAACAGCCGTTGTCACCCCTCCACTTT.